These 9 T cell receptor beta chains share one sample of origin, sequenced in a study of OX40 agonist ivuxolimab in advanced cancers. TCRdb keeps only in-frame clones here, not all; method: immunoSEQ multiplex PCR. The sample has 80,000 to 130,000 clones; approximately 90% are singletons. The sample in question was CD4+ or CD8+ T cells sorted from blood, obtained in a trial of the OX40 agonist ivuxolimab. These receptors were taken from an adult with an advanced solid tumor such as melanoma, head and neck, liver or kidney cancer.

The CDR3 sequence: CASSTSRLQETQYF. CDR3 nucleotides: TGTGCCAGCAGCACATCTAGACTTCAAGAGACCCAGTACTTC. V gene TRBV7-2 combines with J gene TRBJ2-5; D is undetermined. V was pared by 5 bases and J by 2 bases, with 12 bases between. Per germline, CDR1 SGHTA and CDR2 FQGNSA. CDR3 length: 14 residues.

The CDR3 protein is CASSPSGDGYTF. The CDR3 DNA reads as TGTGCCAGCAGCCCCAGTGGGGATGGCTACACCTTC. The V and J genes are TRBV11-2 and TRBJ1-2; D uncertain. Per the germline V gene, CDR1 is SGHAT and CDR2 is FQNNGV. Trimming removed 5 bases from V and 6 bases from J, with 10 bases in between. This CDR3 contains 12 residues.

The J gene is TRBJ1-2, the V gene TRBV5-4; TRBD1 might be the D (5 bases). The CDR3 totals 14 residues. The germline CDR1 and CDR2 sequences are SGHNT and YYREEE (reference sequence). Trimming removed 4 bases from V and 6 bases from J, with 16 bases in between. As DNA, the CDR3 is TGTGCCAGCAGCCCGGTGGGGGTTCCCAATGGCTACACCTTC. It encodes CASSPVGVPNGYTF.

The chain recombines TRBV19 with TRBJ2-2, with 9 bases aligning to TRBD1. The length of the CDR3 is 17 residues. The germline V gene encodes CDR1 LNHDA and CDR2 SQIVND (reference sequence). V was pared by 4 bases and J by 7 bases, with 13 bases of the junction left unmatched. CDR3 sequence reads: CASSNPAGTGFIGELFF. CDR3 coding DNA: TGTGCCAGTAGTAACCCCGCCGGGACAGGGTTTATCGGGGAGCTGTTTTTT.

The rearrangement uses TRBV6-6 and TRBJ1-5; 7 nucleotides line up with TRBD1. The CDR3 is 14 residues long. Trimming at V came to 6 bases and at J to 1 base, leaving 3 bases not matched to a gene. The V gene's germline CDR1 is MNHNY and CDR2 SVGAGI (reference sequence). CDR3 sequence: CASSSGGSNQPQHF. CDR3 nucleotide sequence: TGTGCCAGCAGCTCAGGGGGGAGCAATCAGCCCCAGCATTTT.

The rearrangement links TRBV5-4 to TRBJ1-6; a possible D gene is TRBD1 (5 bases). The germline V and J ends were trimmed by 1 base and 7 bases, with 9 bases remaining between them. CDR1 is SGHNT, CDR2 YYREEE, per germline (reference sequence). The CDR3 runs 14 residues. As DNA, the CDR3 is TGTGCCAGCAGCTTGAAGGGGCTAAATTCACCCCTCCACTTT. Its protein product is CASSLKGLNSPLHF.

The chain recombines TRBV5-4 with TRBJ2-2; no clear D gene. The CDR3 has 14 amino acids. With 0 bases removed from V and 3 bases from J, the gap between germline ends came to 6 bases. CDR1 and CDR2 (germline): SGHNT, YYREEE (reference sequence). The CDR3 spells CASSLDRYTGELFF. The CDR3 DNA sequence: TGTGCCAGCAGCTTGGACAGATACACCGGGGAGCTGTTTTTT.

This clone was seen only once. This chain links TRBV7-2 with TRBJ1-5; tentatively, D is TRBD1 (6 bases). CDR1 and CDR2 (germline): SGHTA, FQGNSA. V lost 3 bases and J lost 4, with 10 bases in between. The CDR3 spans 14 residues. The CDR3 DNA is TGTGCCAGCAGCTTGGGACATTCGAATCAGCCCCAGCATTTT. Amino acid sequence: CASSLGHSNQPQHF.

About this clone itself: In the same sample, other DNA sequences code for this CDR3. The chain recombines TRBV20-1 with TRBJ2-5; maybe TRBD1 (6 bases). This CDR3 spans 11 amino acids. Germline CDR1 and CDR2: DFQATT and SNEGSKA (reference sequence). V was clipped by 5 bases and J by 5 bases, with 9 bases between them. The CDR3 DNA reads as TGCAGTGCTCGGCAGGGGGAGACCCAGTACTTC. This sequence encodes CSARQGETQYF.